The rows below give T cell receptor beta chains drawn from one sample of a study of OX40 agonist ivuxolimab in advanced cancers. Method: immunoSEQ multiplex PCR; TCRdb's copy keeps in-frame clones and lacks some. The sample holds 20,000 to 30,000 clones, almost 80% seen once. Material: CD4+ or CD8+ T cells sorted from blood, obtained in a trial of the OX40 agonist ivuxolimab. All receptors come from an adult with an advanced solid tumor such as melanoma, head and neck, liver or kidney cancer. Each CDR3 is given with its conserved first and last residue. D genes are given only for firm matches. Rows give clone size only sometimes, using once, few, many, or a class for an expanded clone.

DNA	CDR3	J	V	length	size	D
TGTGCCAGCAGCTTAGCCGGCGGGGGGTTTAATGAAAAACTGTTTTTT	CASSLAGGGFNEKLFF	TRBJ1-4	TRBV7-8	16	NA	NA
TGTGCCAGCAGCACGCGGACTGCGGGGGGTGGCAATGAGCAGTTCTTC	CASSTRTAGGGNEQFF	TRBJ2-1	TRBV7-2	16	NA	TRBD2
TGCAGCGTGAGGGACAGGGGAGGAAACACCATATATTTT	CSVRDRGGNTIYF	TRBJ1-3	TRBV29-1	13	NA	TRBD1
TGCGCCAGCAATAAGGGGGCGGATGAGCAGTACTTC	CASNKGADEQYF	TRBJ2-7	TRBV5-1	12	NA	TRBD1
TGTGCCAGCAGCTTAGTAAGGGCGGGGAACACTGAAGCTTTCTTT	CASSLVRAGNTEAFF	TRBJ1-1	TRBV11-2	15	NA	NA
TGTGCCAGCAGCTCTGACCATCGGACATCAGAACCCCTCCACTTT	CASSSDHRTSEPLHF	TRBJ1-6	TRBV7-8	15	NA	NA
TGTGCCAGCAGCCCGCAAAAAGGGGGCGTTGAGACCCAGTACTTC	CASSPQKGGVETQYF	TRBJ2-5	TRBV7-3	15	NA	TRBD1
TGTGCCAGCACCTTGTATGGGGGGAGGGCGGCCGGTGGCTACACCTTC	CASTLYGGRAAGGYTF	TRBJ1-2	TRBV11-2	16	NA	NA
TGTGCCACAAACGACAGGGGCGCCCTATCCTACAATGAGCAGTTCTTC	CATNDRGALSYNEQFF	TRBJ2-1	TRBV10-3	16	NA	TRBD1
TGTGCCAGCAGCTTAAGCGGTGCTAGCTCCTACAATGAGCAGTTCTTC	CASSLSGASSYNEQFF	TRBJ2-1	TRBV7-3	16	NA	NA
TGCGCCAGCAGCTTGGGGGAACCCTACAATGAGCAGTTCTTC	CASSLGEPYNEQFF	TRBJ2-1	TRBV5-1	14	few	NA
TGTGCCACCAGCAGCCTCGACCGAGGGGACACTGAAGCTTTCTTT	CATSSLDRGDTEAFF	TRBJ1-1	TRBV15	15	NA	NA
TGTGCCTGGAGCCCGGGGACAGGATTTTCACCCCTCCACTTT	CAWSPGTGFSPLHF	TRBJ1-6	TRBV30	14	NA	TRBD1
TGTGCCAGCAGTCGCTACGAGCAGTACTTC	CASSRYEQYF	TRBJ2-7	TRBV28	10	NA	NA
TGCAGTGCTGGGCCCGGGAAAGAGCAGTACTTC	CSAGPGKEQYF	TRBJ2-7	TRBV20-1	11	NA	NA
TGCGCCAGCAGCTTGGGGTATCCCGGGGGCACTTACGAGCAGTACTTC	CASSLGYPGGTYEQYF	TRBJ2-7	TRBV5-1	16	NA	NA
TGTGCCAGCGGGGAAAGGGGAGCTAACTATGGCTACACCTTC	CASGERGANYGYTF	TRBJ1-2	TRBV25-1	14	NA	NA
TGTGCCAGCAGCCCGGGACAGGGGGCTACCTACGAGCAGTACTTC	CASSPGQGATYEQYF	TRBJ2-7	TRBV7-9	15	NA	TRBD1
TGTGCCAGCAGCTTAAGGACGCTAACAACCTACGAGCAGTACTTC	CASSLRTLTTYEQYF	TRBJ2-7	TRBV11-2	15	NA	NA
TGTGCCAGCAGCTCCCCCCGCGGGACAGGGGGCTTGAACACTGAAGCTTTCTTT	CASSSPRGTGGLNTEAFF	TRBJ1-1	TRBV7-9	18	NA	TRBD1
TGCGCCAGCAGCTTGGCGTCGATTTCAACTAGCACAGATACGCAGTATTTT	CASSLASISTSTDTQYF	TRBJ2-3	TRBV5-1	17	NA	NA
TGTGCCAGCAGTTTATTATGGACCGAGCAGTACTTC	CASSLLWTEQYF	TRBJ2-7	TRBV28	12	once	NA
TGTGCCAGCAGGGCCGACAGGGGAAGAAACACCATATATTTT	CASRADRGRNTIYF	TRBJ1-3	TRBV7-2	14	NA	TRBD1
TGTGCCAGCAGTTACACGCCCCGGGGGAACACTGAAGCTTTCTTT	CASSYTPRGNTEAFF	TRBJ1-1	TRBV6-6	15	few	NA
TGTGCCAGCTCACAACTGAGCGGGGGTGCCTACGAGCAGTACTTC	CASSQLSGGAYEQYF	TRBJ2-7	TRBV18	15	NA	TRBD2
TGTGCCAGCATAGGCCAGACGAACACCGGGGAGCTGTTTTTT	CASIGQTNTGELFF	TRBJ2-2	TRBV2	14	NA	NA
TGTGCCTGGAGTTCAGGACAGGCCCCTGGGGAGCTGTTTTTT	CAWSSGQAPGELFF	TRBJ2-2	TRBV30	14	NA	TRBD1
TGCGCCAGCAGCTTTGGGACTATACCTAGCACAGATACGCAGTATTTT	CASSFGTIPSTDTQYF	TRBJ2-3	TRBV5-1	16	NA	TRBD2
TGTGCCACCAGCAGAGCGGTGCAGGGCCAAGAGACCCAGTACTTC	CATSRAVQGQETQYF	TRBJ2-5	TRBV15	15	NA	NA
TGTGCCAGCAATTTCAGGGGTGTGGGAGAAAAACTGTTTTTT	CASNFRGVGEKLFF	TRBJ1-4	TRBV6-1	14	few	NA
TGTGCCAGCAGCTCGAGCGGTGAAGCTTTCTTT	CASSSSGEAFF	TRBJ1-1	TRBV7-9	11	NA	NA
TGCGCCAGCAGTGACCCTTTTAAGGCAACTAATGAAAAACTGTTTTTT	CASSDPFKATNEKLFF	TRBJ1-4	TRBV10-2	16	few	NA
TGTGCCAGCAGTAACGGACAAACCTACGAGCAGTACTTC	CASSNGQTYEQYF	TRBJ2-7	TRBV6-5	13	NA	NA
TGTGCCAGCTTGAGACAGGGGAAGACCTACGAGCAGTACTTC	CASLRQGKTYEQYF	TRBJ2-7	TRBV13	14	NA	TRBD1
TGTGCCAGCAGCTTAAAAGGGGGGAACACTGAAGCTTTCTTT	CASSLKGGNTEAFF	TRBJ1-1	TRBV7-3	14	NA	NA
TGTGCCTGTACAGATCTCCATCGCACAGATACGCAGTATTTT	CACTDLHRTDTQYF	TRBJ2-3	TRBV30	14	once	NA
TGCGCCAGCGGGTCACAGGGGTGGGAGCAGTACTTC	CASGSQGWEQYF	TRBJ2-7	TRBV10-2	12	NA	TRBD1
TGTGCCAGCCAAGGACTTGCTAACTATGGCTACACCTTC	CASQGLANYGYTF	TRBJ1-2	TRBV19	13	NA	NA
TGTGCCAGCTCTCCTCCCGTCGGTCCGGGAACTGAAGCTTTCTTT	CASSPPVGPGTEAFF	TRBJ1-1	TRBV18	15	NA	NA
TGTGCCAGCAGCCCGTCTAGCGGTTTGGCATCCTACGAGCAGTACTTC	CASSPSSGLASYEQYF	TRBJ2-7	TRBV27	16	NA	TRBD2
TGTGCCAGCAGCCCCGCCGGGACAGGGTATTTTTCCGGGGAGCTGTTTTTT	CASSPAGTGYFSGELFF	TRBJ2-2	TRBV14	17	NA	TRBD1
TGTGCCACTGCGATCCTAGCCAAAAACATTCAGTACTTC	CATAILAKNIQYF	TRBJ2-4	TRBV2	13	NA	NA
TGTGCCACCCTTCGGGACAGGCTAGCCGAGCAGTACTTC	CATLRDRLAEQYF	TRBJ2-7	TRBV2	13	NA	TRBD1
TGTGCCACCAGGCCAGGGGCGTTAGATGAAAAACTGTTTTTT	CATRPGALDEKLFF	TRBJ1-4	TRBV15	14	NA	NA
TGTGCCAGCAGTTTGAAGGCAGGGGACTTTCAAGAGACCCAGTACTTC	CASSLKAGDFQETQYF	TRBJ2-5	TRBV27	16	NA	NA
TGTGCCAGTAGTATCCCGCATGACAAGGAGCAGTTCTTC	CASSIPHDKEQFF	TRBJ2-1	TRBV19	13	few	NA
TGTGCCAGCAGCTTGGGAGGGGCGCGGGGGACCATATATTTT	CASSLGGARGTIYF	TRBJ1-3	TRBV5-4	14	NA	NA